The entry that follows covers one T cell receptor beta chain sequence. Its antigen is currently unknown. This record belongs to a study of blood T cells in healthy people across ages. Study-wide results and limits: Per million T cells, TCR beta diversity dropped roughly linearly as age increased.

The CDR3 extends over 14 amino acids. V was cut by 3 bases and J by 6 bases, with 15 bases left in between. Germline CDR1 and CDR2: MNHEY and SMNVEV (reference sequence). PCR was performed a second time for 7 to 11 cycles using a sample-barcoded 5' primer and a J-beta primer mix. TCRdb used MiXCR to reprocess the 5' RACE reads, holding one entry per CDR3 protein. The table shows about 620,000 distinct CDR3 sequences, with around 21% occurring only once. Sequenced: blood. The V and J genes are TRBV27 and TRBJ2-7; D tentatively fits TRBD1 or TRBD2 (6 bases each). The receptor was isolated from a man aged 65 to 85 in good health. The CDR3 sequence: CASSFAGDSSEQYF. The DNA of the CDR3 is TGTGCCAGCAGTTTTGCAGGGGACTCCAGCGAGCAGTACTTC.